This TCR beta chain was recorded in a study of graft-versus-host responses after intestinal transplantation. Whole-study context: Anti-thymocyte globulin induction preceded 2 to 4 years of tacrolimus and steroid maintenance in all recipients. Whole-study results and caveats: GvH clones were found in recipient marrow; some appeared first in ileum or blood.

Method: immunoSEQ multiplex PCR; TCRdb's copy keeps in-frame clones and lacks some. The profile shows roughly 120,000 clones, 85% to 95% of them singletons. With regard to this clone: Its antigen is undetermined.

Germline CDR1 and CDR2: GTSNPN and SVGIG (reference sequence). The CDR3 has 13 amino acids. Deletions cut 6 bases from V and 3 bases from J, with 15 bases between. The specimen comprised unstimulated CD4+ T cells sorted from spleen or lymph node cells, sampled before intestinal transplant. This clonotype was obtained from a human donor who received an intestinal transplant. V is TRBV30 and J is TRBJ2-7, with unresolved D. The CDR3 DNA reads TGTGCCTGCGTAAGAATAATACTCTACGAGCAGTACTTC. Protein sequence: CACVRIILYEQYF.